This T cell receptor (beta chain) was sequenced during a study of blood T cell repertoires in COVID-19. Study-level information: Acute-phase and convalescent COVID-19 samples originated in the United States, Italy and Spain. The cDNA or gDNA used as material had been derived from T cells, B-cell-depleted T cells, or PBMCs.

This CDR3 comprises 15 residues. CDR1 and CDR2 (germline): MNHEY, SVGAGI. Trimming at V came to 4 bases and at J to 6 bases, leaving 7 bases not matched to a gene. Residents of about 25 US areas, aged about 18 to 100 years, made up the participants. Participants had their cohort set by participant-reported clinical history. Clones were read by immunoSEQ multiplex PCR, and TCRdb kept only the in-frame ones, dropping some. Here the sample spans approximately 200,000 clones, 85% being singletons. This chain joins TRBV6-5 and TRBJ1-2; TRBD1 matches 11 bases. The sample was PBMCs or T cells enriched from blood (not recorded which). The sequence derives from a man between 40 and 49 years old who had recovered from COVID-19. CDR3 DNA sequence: TGTGCCAGCAGTTTAACGTGGACAGGGGGCAATGGCTACACCTTC. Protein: CASSLTWTGGNGYTF.